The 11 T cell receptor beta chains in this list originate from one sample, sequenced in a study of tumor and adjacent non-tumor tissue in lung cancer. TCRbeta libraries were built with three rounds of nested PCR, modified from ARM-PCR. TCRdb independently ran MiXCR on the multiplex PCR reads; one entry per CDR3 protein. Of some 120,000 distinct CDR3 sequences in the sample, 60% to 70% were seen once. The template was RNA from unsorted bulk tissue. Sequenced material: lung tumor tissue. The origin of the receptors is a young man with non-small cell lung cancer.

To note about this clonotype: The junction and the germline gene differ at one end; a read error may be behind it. The DNA of the CDR3 is TGTGCCAGCAGCCAAGACCTCCTATCCGCTGAAAAACTATTTTTT. Translating gives CASSQDLLSAEKLFF. The chain has TRBV4-2 and TRBJ1-4; D ambiguous. Germline V CDR1 and CDR2: LGHNA, YNFKEQ. The CDR3 length is 15 residues.

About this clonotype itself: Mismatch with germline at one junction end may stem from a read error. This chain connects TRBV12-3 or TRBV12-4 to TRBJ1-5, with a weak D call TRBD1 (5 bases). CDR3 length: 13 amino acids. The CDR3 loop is CAGSLDGAQPQHF. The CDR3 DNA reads TGTGCCGGCAGTTTGGACGGGGCCCAGCCCCAACATTTT.

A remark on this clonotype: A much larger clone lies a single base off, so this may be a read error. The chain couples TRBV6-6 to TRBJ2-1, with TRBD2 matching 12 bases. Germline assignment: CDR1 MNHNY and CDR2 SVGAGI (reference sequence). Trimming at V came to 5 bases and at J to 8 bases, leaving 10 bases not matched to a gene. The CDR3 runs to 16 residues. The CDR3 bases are TGTGCCAGCAGTCCTCAGACTAGCGGGAGTGGCGATGAGCAGTTCTTC. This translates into CASSPQTSGSGDEQFF.

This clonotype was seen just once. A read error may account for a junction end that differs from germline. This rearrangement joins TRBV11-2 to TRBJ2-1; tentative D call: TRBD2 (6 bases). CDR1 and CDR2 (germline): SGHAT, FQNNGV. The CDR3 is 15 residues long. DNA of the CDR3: TGTGTCGGCAGGAATGGACAAGCGGGCGACAATAAGCAGTTCTTC. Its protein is CVGRNGQAGDNKQFF.

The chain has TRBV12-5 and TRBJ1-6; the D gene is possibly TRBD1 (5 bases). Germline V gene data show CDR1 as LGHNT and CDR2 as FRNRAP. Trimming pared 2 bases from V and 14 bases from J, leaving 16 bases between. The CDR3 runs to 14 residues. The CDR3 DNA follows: TGTGCTAGTGGTTTGAGTGCAGGGCCTAGGGCCCTCCACTTT. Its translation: CASGLSAGPRALHF. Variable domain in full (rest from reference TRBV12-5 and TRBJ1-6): DARVTQTPRHKVTEMGQEVTMRCQPILGHNTVFWYRQTMMQGLELLAYFRNRAPLDDSGMPKDRFSAEMPDATLATLKIQPSEPRDSAVYFCASGLSAGPRALHFGNGTRLTVT.

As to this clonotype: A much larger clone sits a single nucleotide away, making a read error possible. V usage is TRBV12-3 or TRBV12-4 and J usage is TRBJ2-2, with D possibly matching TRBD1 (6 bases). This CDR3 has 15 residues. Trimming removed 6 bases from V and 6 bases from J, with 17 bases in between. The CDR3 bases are TGTGCCAGCAGGGAAACAGGGTTGGACGCCGGGGAGCTGTTTTTT. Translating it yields CASRETGLDAGELFF.

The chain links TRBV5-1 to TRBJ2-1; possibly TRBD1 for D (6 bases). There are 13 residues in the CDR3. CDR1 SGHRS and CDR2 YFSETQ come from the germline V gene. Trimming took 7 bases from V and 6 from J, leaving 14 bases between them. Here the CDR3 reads CASSRQVVNEQFF. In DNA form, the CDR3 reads TGCGCCAGCTCAAGACAGGTGGTCAATGAGCAGTTCTTC.

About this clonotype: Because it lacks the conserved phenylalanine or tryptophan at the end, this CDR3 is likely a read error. The CDR3 sequence is CASSERQGNTEAFL. The CDR3 DNA follows: TGTGCCAGCAGTGAGAGACAGGGCAATACTGAAGCTTTCCTT. The V call is TRBV6-1, the J call TRBJ1-1; 7 bases align to TRBD1. Looked up from germline, CDR1 is MNHNS and CDR2 is SASEGT. The J segment lost 5 bases and the V segment lost 3 bases, leaving 6 bases of the junction unmatched. This CDR3 contains 14 residues.

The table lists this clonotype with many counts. CDR3: CSARVEAGDEQYF. CDR3 nucleotides: TGCAGTGCTAGGGTGGAAGCGGGGGACGAGCAGTACTTC. The chain couples TRBV20-1 to TRBJ2-7, with 8 positions matching TRBD2. CDR1 and CDR2 from the germline V gene are DFQATT and SNEGSKA (reference sequence). The CDR3 is 13 amino acids. V gave up 3 bases and J gave up 5 bases; unmatched junction bases: 6.

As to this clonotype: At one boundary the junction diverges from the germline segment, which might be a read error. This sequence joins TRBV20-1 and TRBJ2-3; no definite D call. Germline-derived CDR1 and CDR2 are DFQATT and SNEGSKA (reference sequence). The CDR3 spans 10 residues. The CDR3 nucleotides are TGCATTGCAATTTCAGATATGCAGTATTTT. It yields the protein CIAISDMQYF.

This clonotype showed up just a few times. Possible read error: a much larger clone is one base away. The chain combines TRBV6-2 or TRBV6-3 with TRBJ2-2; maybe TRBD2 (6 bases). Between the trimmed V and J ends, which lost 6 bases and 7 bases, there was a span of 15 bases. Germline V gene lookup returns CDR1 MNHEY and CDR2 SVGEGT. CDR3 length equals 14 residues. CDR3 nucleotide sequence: TGTGCCAGCAGCTCCAGCGGGCGGAACGGGGAGCTGTTTTTT. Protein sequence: CASSSSGRNGELFF.